The next 4 T cell receptor beta chains were all read from a single sample in a study of T-cell reconstitution after alpha-beta-depleted transplantation in children. Unique molecular identifiers were incorporated when the TCRbeta library was constructed. TCRdb reanalysed the PCR reads using MiXCR and keeps one entry per CDR3 protein. In the table there are about 830,000 distinct CDR3 sequences, roughly 15% of which are singletons. Source: PBMCs, mostly from graft donor cells, taken 360 days after TCRalphabeta/CD19-depleted stem cell transplant. The receptors come from a male patient under 18 who had a stem cell transplant for acute lymphoblastic leukemia, so the T cells may come from the graft donor.

The rearrangement joins TRBV5-1 to TRBJ1-3, with 7 bases matching TRBD1. CDR1 SGHRS and CDR2 YFSETQ come from the germline V gene. The junction had 3 bases not matched to a gene; V was cut back by 0 bases and J by 0 bases. The CDR3 covers 16 residues. The CDR3 loop reads CASSLAGTASGNTIYF. CDR3 DNA: TGCGCCAGCAGCTTGGCCGGGACAGCCTCTGGAAACACCATATATTTT.

In this sample, this clonotype turned up a few times. V gene TRBV20-1 combines with J gene TRBJ2-7, with TRBD2 identical over 8 bases. The CDR3 loop spans 14 amino acids. V shed 6 bases and J 3 bases; nucleotides not matched to a gene: 10. The germline V gene has CDR1 DFQATT and CDR2 SNEGSKA (reference sequence). CDR3 in amino acids: CSAPRGGNRYEQYF. The CDR3 nucleotides are TGCAGTGCCCCCCGGGGGGGCAACCGCTACGAGCAGTACTTC.

This rearrangement joins TRBV27 to TRBJ2-1; maybe TRBD2 (6 bases). Trimming removed 5 bases from V and 2 bases from J, with 19 bases in between. The V gene's germline CDR1 is MNHEY and CDR2 SMNVEV (reference sequence). The CDR3 consists of 17 residues. The CDR3 DNA sequence: TGTGCCAGCAGTCTCACAGACGGGGGATTCACCTACAATGAGCAGTTCTTC. Residues: CASSLTDGGFTYNEQFF.

This clonotype was observed a few times. The chain carries TRBV3-1 and TRBJ1-6; TRBD1 matches at 7 bases. This CDR3 has 15 amino acids. Germline CDR1 reads LGHDT; CDR2 reads YNNKEL (reference sequence). The V segment lost 4 bases and the J segment 7 bases; nucleotides outside the gene matches: 7. Written as DNA, the CDR3 is TGTGCCAGCAGCCCAGACGACAGGGACAATTCACCCCTCCACTTT. Translating it yields CASSPDDRDNSPLHF.